This T cell receptor beta chain was recovered during a study of CXCR3 chemokines and chemotherapy response in bladder cancer. A single record per CDR3 protein comes from TCRdb applying MiXCR to the PCR reads. The sample consists of about 8,100 distinct CDR3 sequences, 10% to 15% of them appearing once. This material was acquired from a patient whose treatment included neoadjuvant chemotherapy. The TCR comes from a human donor with bladder cancer that responded to neoadjuvant chemotherapy.

CDR3 protein: CASSPAPQGGYEQYF. CDR3 DNA: TGTGCCAGCAGCCCGGCCCCCCAGGGGGGATACGAGCAGTACTTC. The J gene is TRBJ2-7, the V gene TRBV11-2, with D possibly being TRBD1 (7 bases). This CDR3 contains 15 residues. The ends were cut back, 5 bases at V and 4 bases at J, with 18 bases in the middle. CDR1 is SGHAT, CDR2 FQNNGV, per germline.